This T cell receptor (beta chain) was found in a study of T-cell reconstitution after alpha-beta-depleted transplantation in children. CDR3 length: 15 residues. CDR1 and CDR2 (germline): SGHDT, YYEEEE. Trimming took 2 bases from V and 6 from J, leaving 14 bases between them. Unique molecular identifiers were used in preparing the TCRbeta library. TCRdb reanalysed the PCR reads using MiXCR and keeps one entry per CDR3 protein. Of nearly 550,000 distinct CDR3 sequences in the sample, approximately 20% were seen once. This TCR derives from a human donor who donated a stem cell graft to a child with acute lymphoblastic leukemia. The sequencing here drew on PBMCs from the stem cell graft donor, taken from the stem cell graft. The chain has TRBV5-6 and TRBJ2-2; D remains unclear. The DNA of the CDR3 is TGTGCCAGCAGCTTTGGACCTATTAAGGCCGGGGAGCTGTTTTTT. It encodes CASSFGPIKAGELFF. The whole variable domain, filled in from reference TRBV5-6 and TRBJ2-2, reads DAGVTQSPTHLIKTRGQQVTLRCSPKSGHDTVSWYQQALGQGPQFIFQYYEEEERQRGNFPDRFSGHQFPNYSSELNVNALLLGDSALYLCASSFGPIKAGELFFGEGSRLTVL.